One sample yielded the 32 T cell receptor beta chains listed below, sequenced in a study of blood T cell repertoires in COVID-19. Generated by immunoSEQ multiplex PCR, the TCRdb table keeps only in-frame clones and is missing some. The sample gives some 140,000 clones, roughly 87% of which show up once; 18% is in the top ten. Sequencing was performed on PBMCs or T cells enriched from blood (not recorded which). The receptor set was obtained from a young man who had recovered from COVID-19.

V and J are TRBV14 and TRBJ2-7; 10 bases are shared with TRBD2. CDR3 size: 16 residues. Looked up from germline, CDR1 is SGHDN and CDR2 is FVKESK. Trimming removed 2 bases from V and 6 bases from J; junction bases left unmatched: 10. The CDR3 DNA reads TGTGCCAGCAGCCAACTTCGACTAGCGGGCCAGTCCGAGCAGTACTTC. Translated, it gives CASSQLRLAGQSEQYF.

For the CDR3, the DNA is TGTGCCAGCAGTAGCCCAGCGGGGAGGCGAGGTGTTACCGGGGAGCTGTTTTTT. Translation: CASSSPAGRRGVTGELFF. The chain carries TRBV11-2 and TRBJ2-2, with TRBD2 identical over 7 bases. The CDR3 covers 18 residues. V dropped 6 bases and J dropped 5; count of bases not matched to a gene: 18. The germline V gene has CDR1 SGHAT and CDR2 FQNNGV.

This chain uses TRBV2 with TRBJ2-3; D not certain. There are 14 residues in the CDR3. Germline lookup yields CDR1 SNHLY and CDR2 FYNNEI. Trimming pared 3 bases from V and 0 bases from J, leaving 7 bases between. CDR3 in amino acids: CASSEQLSTDTQYF. CDR3 bases: TGTGCCAGCAGTGAGCAGTTAAGCACAGATACGCAGTATTTT.

The V and J genes are TRBV10-3 and TRBJ1-4; 8 nucleotides match TRBD1. The length of the CDR3 is 14 residues. The germline gives CDR1 ENHRY, CDR2 SYGVKD. Losses at the gene ends were 4 bases for V and 6 bases for J; bases not matched to a gene: 4. CDR3 sequence (DNA): TGTGCCATCAGTGCCAGGGGGCAGCATGAAAAACTGTTTTTT. It codes for CAISARGQHEKLFF.

The rearrangement joins TRBV6-5 to TRBJ1-3; tentatively, D is TRBD1 (6 bases). Germline CDR1 reads MNHEY; CDR2 reads SVGAGI. Deletions cut 7 bases from V and 0 bases from J, with 10 bases between. This CDR3 has 14 residues. CDR3 amino acids: CASKTDSSGNTIYF. CDR3 nucleotides: TGTGCCAGCAAAACGGACAGCTCTGGAAACACCATATATTTT.

The V and J genes are TRBV11-2 and TRBJ2-7; 7 bases line up with TRBD2. The CDR3 has 13 residues. Germline V CDR1 and CDR2: SGHAT, FQNNGV. V was clipped by 6 bases and J by 9 bases; unmatched bases: 11. DNA of the CDR3: TGTGCCAGCAGATTCTCTAGCGGCGACTTGCAGTACTTC. Translated: CASRFSSGDLQYF.

The rearrangement links TRBV6-5 to TRBJ2-5; D unclear. Germline CDR1 and CDR2: MNHEY and SVGAGI. The CDR3 has 13 residues. Trimming removed 7 bases from V and 5 bases from J, with 14 bases in between. CDR3 in DNA: TGTGCCAGCAATCAACTGACGGAGGAGACCCAGTACTTC. It is translated as CASNQLTEETQYF.

The chain carries TRBV6-4 and TRBJ2-2; 7 positions agree with TRBD2. Per germline, CDR1 MRHNA and CDR2 SNTAGT. Trimming removed 5 bases from V and 0 bases from J; junction bases left unmatched: 6. The CDR3 runs to 16 residues. CDR3 sequence reads: CASSRAGSANTGELFF. CDR3 nucleotides: TGTGCCAGCAGTCGAGCGGGGTCAGCGAACACCGGGGAGCTGTTTTTT.

V is TRBV2 and J is TRBJ2-7, with 11 bases matching TRBD1. V was clipped by 6 bases and J by 7 bases; unmatched bases: 11. This CDR3 region has 15 residues. Germline CDR1 is SNHLY and CDR2 is FYNNEI. The CDR3 region has the DNA TGTGCCAGCAGACCCCCCGGACAGGGGGCTTGGGAGCAGTACTTC. Residues: CASRPPGQGAWEQYF.

The chain combines TRBV19 with TRBJ2-5; the D gene is possibly TRBD1 (6 bases). This CDR3 is 15 amino acids long. Deletions cut 10 bases from V and 2 bases from J, with 20 bases between. In germline, CDR1 is LNHDA, CDR2 SQIVND (reference sequence). The CDR3 DNA reads as TGTGCCACCCGGAGACAGGTTTGGGGGCAAGAGACCCAGTACTTC. Amino acids: CATRRQVWGQETQYF.

The CDR3 coding sequence is TGTGCCAGCAGCTTAGTGGGTCTAGCGGGAGGGTGGTACAATGAGCAGTTCTTC. Its translation: CASSLVGLAGGWYNEQFF. The chain carries TRBV7-3 and TRBJ2-1, with 12 positions matching TRBD2. There are 18 residues in the CDR3. CDR1 is SGHTA, CDR2 FQGTGA, per germline. The ends lost 2 bases at V and 4 bases at J; junction bases unmatched: 9.

The chain links TRBV7-9 to TRBJ2-1; 7 bases are a match to TRBD2. V lost 1 base to trimming and J lost 12 bases; unmatched junction nucleotides: 9. Germline CDR1 and CDR2: SEHNR and FQNEAQ (reference sequence). This CDR3 is 14 amino acids long. The DNA for the CDR3 is TGTGCCAGCAGCTTAGGTGGGGAGGGTAATAGGCAGTTCTTC. Protein sequence: CASSLGGEGNRQFF.

V and J are TRBV7-8 and TRBJ1-1, with 7 bases lining up with TRBD1. Trimming took 5 bases from V and 4 from J; bases not matched to a gene: 10. Looked up from germline, CDR1 is SGHVS and CDR2 is FQNEAQ. The CDR3 has 15 residues. The CDR3 nucleotides read TGTGCCAGCAGCCCGACAGGGTTTACGGGCACTGAAGCTTTCTTT. Its translation is CASSPTGFTGTEAFF.

V and J are TRBV9 and TRBJ1-2; D may be TRBD1 (5 bases). Trimming left V 5 bases short and J 8 bases short, with 13 bases between. CDR1 is SGDLS, CDR2 YYNGEE, per germline. The CDR3 consists of 12 residues. The CDR3 sequence: CASSDSSWGYTF. CDR3 coding DNA: TGTGCCAGCAGTGACAGTTCGTGGGGCTACACCTTC.

The V gene is TRBV7-3, the J gene TRBJ2-6; D ambiguous. CDR3 length: 15 amino acids. V was trimmed by 5 bases and J by 3 bases, leaving 11 bases between them. Germline V gives CDR1 SGHTA, CDR2 FQGTGA. The CDR3 is CASSIYSGGANVLTF. The CDR3 region has the DNA TGTGCCAGCAGCATATACTCAGGTGGGGCCAACGTCCTGACTTTC.

The V and J genes are TRBV7-9 and TRBJ1-3; possibly TRBD1 for D (5 bases). The V end lost 5 bases, the J end lost 4 bases, and 12 bases lay between the germline ends. Germline lookup yields CDR1 SEHNR and CDR2 FQNEAQ (reference sequence). The CDR3 is 14 amino acids. DNA for the CDR3: TGTGCCAGCAGCCAGGAGGGGCGCGGAAACACCATATATTTT. The encoded protein is CASSQEGRGNTIYF.

This chain joins TRBV9 and TRBJ2-1; 11 bases map to TRBD2. The germline V gene has CDR1 SGDLS and CDR2 YYNGEE. V shed 4 bases, J shed 6 bases, and the junction held 6 bases outside the gene matches. The CDR3 totals 15 residues. This CDR3 reads CASSSTSGSFNEQFF. The CDR3 bases are TGTGCCAGCAGCTCCACTAGCGGGAGTTTCAATGAGCAGTTCTTC.

This clone appeared a few times. This rearrangement joins TRBV15 to TRBJ1-2; unclear D gene. With 0 bases removed from V and 4 bases from J, the gap between germline ends came to 6 bases. This CDR3 region has 13 residues. Germline CDR1 is LNHNV and CDR2 is YYDKDF (reference sequence). The CDR3 nucleotides are TGTGCCACCAGCAGAGACAGGTTCTATGGCTACACCTTC. This encodes CATSRDRFYGYTF.

This clone was picked up a small number of times. Other DNA variants within this sample encode the same CDR3. The V and J genes are TRBV5-1 and TRBJ1-5, with TRBD1 identical over 7 bases. Trimming removed 4 bases from V and 2 bases from J; junction bases left unmatched: 3. From germline, CDR1 is SGHRS and CDR2 YFSETQ. The CDR3 totals 14 residues. In DNA, the CDR3 is TGCGCCAGCAGCCCAGGACAGGGCAATCAGCCCCAGCATTTT. Residues: CASSPGQGNQPQHF.

The chain carries TRBV13 and TRBJ2-3; possibly TRBD2 for D (5 bases). Germline assignment: CDR1 PRHDT and CDR2 FYEKMQ (reference sequence). The CDR3 is made up of 14 amino acids. V lost 5 bases, J lost 5 bases, and 14 bases lay in between. Here the CDR3 reads CASSLRTRGDTQYF. CDR3 nucleotides: TGTGCCAGCAGCCTCCGGACCCGGGGAGATACGCAGTATTTT.

This clone rates as medium-sized. The CDR3 DNA reads TGTGCCAGCAGTTACTCGGCCCCTAGCGTAGAGACCCAGTACTTC. Translated: CASSYSAPSVETQYF. The V and J genes are TRBV6-5 and TRBJ2-5; tentative D call: TRBD2 (6 bases). The CDR3 is 15 residues long. The germline CDR1 and CDR2 sequences are MNHEY and SVGAGI. V dropped 0 bases and J dropped 4 bases, with 12 bases sitting between them.

V is TRBV6-5 and J is TRBJ1-1; 8 bases fit TRBD1. V lost 6 bases to trimming and J lost 2 bases; unmatched junction nucleotides: 8. Per germline, CDR1 MNHEY and CDR2 SVGAGI. The CDR3 has 15 amino acids. CDR3 sequence: CASSFTGGVNTEAFF. The CDR3 nucleotides are TGTGCCAGCAGCTTTACAGGGGGAGTTAACACTGAAGCTTTCTTT.

The V call is TRBV5-5, the J call TRBJ1-5; D not resolved. The CDR3 contains 15 residues. Germline assignment: CDR1 SGHKS and CDR2 YYEKEE (reference sequence). V shed 10 bases and J shed 1 base, with 18 bases lying between them. CDR3 nucleotide sequence: TGTGCCTCCTCAGAAGAAAACCCCAGCAATCAGCCCCAGCATTTT. This gives the protein CASSEENPSNQPQHF.

This chain links TRBV4-2 with TRBJ1-6, with 7 positions matching TRBD1. The CDR3 runs to 17 residues. Per the germline V gene, CDR1 is LGHNA and CDR2 is YNFKEQ. The trim removed 3 bases at V and 0 bases at J, leaving 5 bases unmatched. The CDR3: CASSQGQLSSYNSPLHF. In nucleotides, the CDR3 is TGTGCCAGCAGCCAGGGACAGCTGAGCTCCTATAATTCACCCCTCCACTTT.

The genes are TRBV5-1 and TRBJ2-3, with a tentative D call TRBD1 (6 bases). Germline V lookup: CDR1 SGHRS, CDR2 YFSETQ. CDR3 length: 15 amino acids. With 4 bases removed from V and 2 bases from J, the gap between germline ends came to 14 bases. The CDR3 loop reads CASSIRTEYTDTQYF. CDR3 nucleotides: TGCGCCAGCAGCATACGGACAGAATACACAGATACGCAGTATTTT.

The chain employs TRBV2 and TRBJ1-5, with D unresolved. Trimming shortened V by 1 base and J by 8 bases, and 6 bases separated the two germline ends. This CDR3 is 12 amino acids long. Germline V gene lookup returns CDR1 SNHLY and CDR2 FYNNEI. Here the CDR3 DNA reads TGTGCCAGCAGTGAAGGGAGGGAGCCCCAGCATTTT. Translation: CASSEGREPQHF.

This clone has just a few counts. The rearrangement joins TRBV18 to TRBJ1-3; perhaps TRBD1 as D (5 bases). The CDR3 totals 16 residues. Looked up from germline, CDR1 is KGHSH and CDR2 is LQKENI. V gave up 5 bases and J gave up 1 base, with 15 bases separating them. DNA for the CDR3: TGTGCCAGCTCAGCGACCAGGGTACGGTCTGGAAACACCATATATTTT. Translated: CASSATRVRSGNTIYF.

This rearrangement joins TRBV6-5 to TRBJ1-1; the match to TRBD1 covers 8 bases. CDR3 length: 14 amino acids. The germline gives CDR1 MNHEY, CDR2 SVGAGI. Germline trimming cut 6 bases from V and 4 bases from J; bases unmatched to any gene: 7. In DNA form, the CDR3 reads TGTGCCAGCAGGTCCACAGGGGGTACCACTGAAGCTTTCTTT. Translating gives CASRSTGGTTEAFF.

V gene TRBV5-5 combines with J gene TRBJ2-6, with D tentatively TRBD1 (6 bases). The germline CDR1 and CDR2 sequences are SGHKS and YYEKEE (reference sequence). Trimming stripped 0 bases from V and 2 bases from J, with 12 bases between. The CDR3 is 17 amino acids. The CDR3 DNA reads TGTGCCAGCAGCTTGGCGGACAGTGTGCCTGGGGCCAACGTCCTGACTTTC. Encoded protein: CASSLADSVPGANVLTF. Filled out from reference TRBV5-5 and TRBJ2-6, the complete variable domain reads DAGVTQSPTHLIKTRGQQVTLRCSPISGHKSVSWYQQVLGQGPQFIFQYYEKEERGRGNFPDRFSARQFPNYSSELNVNALLLGDSALYLCASSLADSVPGANVLTFGAGSRLTVL.

The chain carries TRBV3-1 (or the pseudogene TRBV3-2) and TRBJ2-1; tentatively, D is TRBD2 (6 bases). Germline V CDR1 and CDR2: LGHDT, YNNKEL (reference sequence). CDR3 length: 13 residues. V dropped 6 bases and J dropped 12 bases, with 18 bases sitting between them. The CDR3 region has the DNA TGTGCCAGCAGTCCTTTCCGAACCGGGGGGCAGTTCTTC. This translates into CASSPFRTGGQFF.

V and J are TRBV21-1 and TRBJ1-2; the table gives TRBD1 as D, unverified against the DNA. TRBV21-1 is annotated as a pseudogene. This CDR3 contains 19 residues. The CDR3 reads CASSLAGTGGLLANYGYTF. CDR3 sequence (DNA): TGTGCCAGCAGCCTTGCCGGGACAGGGGGTCTACTAGCTAACTATGGCTACACCTTC.

The V call is TRBV6-5, the J call TRBJ2-7; 9 positions match TRBD1. Germline CDR1 and CDR2: MNHEY and SVGAGI. This CDR3 has 15 residues. V dropped 6 bases and J dropped 4; count of bases not matched to a gene: 10. CDR3 in amino acids: CASRDPGQGLYEQYV. In DNA form, the CDR3 reads TGTGCCAGCAGGGACCCGGGACAGGGCCTTTACGAGCAGTACGTC.